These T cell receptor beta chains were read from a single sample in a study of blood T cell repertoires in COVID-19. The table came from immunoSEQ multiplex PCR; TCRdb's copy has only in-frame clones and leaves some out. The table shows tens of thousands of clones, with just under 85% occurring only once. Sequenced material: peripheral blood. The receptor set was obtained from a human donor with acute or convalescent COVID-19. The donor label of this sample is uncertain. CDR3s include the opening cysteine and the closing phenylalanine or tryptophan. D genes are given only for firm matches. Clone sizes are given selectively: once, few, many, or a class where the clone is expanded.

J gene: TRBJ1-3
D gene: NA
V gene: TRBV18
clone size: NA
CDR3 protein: CASSPPSGSGNTIYF
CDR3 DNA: TGTGCCAGCTCACCACCGTCAGGATCTGGAAACACCATATATTTT

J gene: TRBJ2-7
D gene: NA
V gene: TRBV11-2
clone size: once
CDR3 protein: CASSSTYEQYF
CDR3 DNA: TGTGCCAGCAGCTCCACCTACGAGCAGTACTTC

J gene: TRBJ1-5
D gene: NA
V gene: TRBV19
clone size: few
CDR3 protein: CASSRTQEPQHF
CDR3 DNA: TGTGCCAGTAGTAGAACGCAGGAGCCCCAGCATTTT

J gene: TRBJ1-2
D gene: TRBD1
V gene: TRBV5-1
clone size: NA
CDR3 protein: CASSSGDRGHGYGYTF
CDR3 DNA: TGCGCCAGCAGCTCGGGTGACAGGGGGCACGGGTATGGCTACACCTTC

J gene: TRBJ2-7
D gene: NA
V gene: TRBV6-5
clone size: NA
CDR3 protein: CASSRDRFYEQYF
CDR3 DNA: TGTGCCAGCAGTCGAGATCGATTCTACGAGCAGTACTTC

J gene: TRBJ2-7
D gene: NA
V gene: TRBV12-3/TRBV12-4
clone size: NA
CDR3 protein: CASSQTRYEQYF
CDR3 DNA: TGTGCCAGCAGTCAGACTAGGTACGAGCAGTACTTC

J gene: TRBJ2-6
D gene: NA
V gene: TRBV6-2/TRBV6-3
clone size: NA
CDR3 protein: CASSPSRSGANVLTF
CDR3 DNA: TGTGCCAGCAGCCCCTCCCGCTCTGGGGCCAACGTCCTGACTTTC

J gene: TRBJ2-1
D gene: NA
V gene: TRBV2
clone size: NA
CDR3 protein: CASSAKAGAGNEQFF
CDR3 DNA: TGTGCCAGCAGTGCCAAGGCGGGGGCCGGAAATGAGCAGTTCTTC

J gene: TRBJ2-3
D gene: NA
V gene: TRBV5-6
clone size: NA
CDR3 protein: CASSLSAWGTDTQYF
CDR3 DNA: TGTGCCAGCAGCTTGTCAGCGTGGGGCACAGATACGCAGTATTTT

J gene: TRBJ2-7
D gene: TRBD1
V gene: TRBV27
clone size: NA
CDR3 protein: CASSLRRPGQGADEQYF
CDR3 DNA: TGTGCCAGCAGTTTACGTCGACCGGGACAGGGGGCCGACGAGCAGTACTTC

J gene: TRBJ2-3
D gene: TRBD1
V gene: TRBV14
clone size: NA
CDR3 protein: CASSQDLTGGATDTQYF
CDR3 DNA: TGTGCCAGCAGCCAAGATTTGACAGGGGGCGCGACAGATACGCAGTATTTT

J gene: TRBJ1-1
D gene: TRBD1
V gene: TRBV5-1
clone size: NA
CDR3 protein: CASSLGRDRVIMNTEAFF
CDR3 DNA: TGCGCCAGCAGCTTGGGACGGGACAGGGTTATCATGAACACTGAAGCTTTCTTT

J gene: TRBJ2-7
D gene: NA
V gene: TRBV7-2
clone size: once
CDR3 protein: CASSLSSYEQYF
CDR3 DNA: TGTGCCAGCAGCCTCAGCTCCTACGAGCAGTACTTC

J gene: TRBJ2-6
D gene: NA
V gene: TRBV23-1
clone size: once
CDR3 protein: CASSQSYAQGASGANVLTF
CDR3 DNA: TGCGCCAGCAGTCAATCGTACGCACAGGGCGCCTCTGGGGCCAACGTCCTGACTTTC

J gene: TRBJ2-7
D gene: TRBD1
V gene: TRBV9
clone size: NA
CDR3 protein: CASSQGDRGYEQYF
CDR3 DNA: TGTGCCAGCTCCCAGGGGGACAGGGGTTACGAGCAGTACTTC

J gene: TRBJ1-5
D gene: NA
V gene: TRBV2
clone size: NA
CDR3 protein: CASSEGGTPAWQPQHF
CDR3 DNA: TGTGCCAGCAGTGAAGGCGGGACGCCTGCGTGGCAGCCCCAGCATTTT

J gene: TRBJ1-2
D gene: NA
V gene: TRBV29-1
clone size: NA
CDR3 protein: CSVVIQGYGYTF
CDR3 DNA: TGCAGCGTTGTTATCCAGGGCTATGGCTACACCTTC

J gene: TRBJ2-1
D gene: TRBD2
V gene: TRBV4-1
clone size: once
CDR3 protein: CASSLAGGQNEQFF
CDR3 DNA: TGCGCCAGCAGCCTAGCGGGGGGGCAAAATGAGCAGTTCTTC

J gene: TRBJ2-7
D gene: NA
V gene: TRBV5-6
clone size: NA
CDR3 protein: CASSLRAGALLEQYF
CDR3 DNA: TGTGCCAGCAGCTTGAGGGCAGGGGCATTATTAGAGCAGTACTTC

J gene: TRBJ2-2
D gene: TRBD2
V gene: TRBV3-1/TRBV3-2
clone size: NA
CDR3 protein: CASSQTGLAGKGTGELFF
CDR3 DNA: TGTGCCAGCAGCCAGACGGGACTAGCGGGAAAGGGAACCGGGGAGCTGTTTTTT

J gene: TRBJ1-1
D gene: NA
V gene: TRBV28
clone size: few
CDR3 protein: CASSLGGSEAFF
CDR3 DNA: TGTGCCAGCAGTTTGGGTGGGAGCGAGGCTTTCTTT

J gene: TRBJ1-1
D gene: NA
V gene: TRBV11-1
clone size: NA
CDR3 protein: CASSFGRGNTEAFF
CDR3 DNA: TGTGCCAGCAGCTTTGGCCGGGGGAACACTGAAGCTTTCTTT

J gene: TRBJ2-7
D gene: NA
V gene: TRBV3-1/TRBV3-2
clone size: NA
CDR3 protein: CASSQVSSYEQYF
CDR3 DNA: TGTGCCAGCAGCCAAGTCTCTTCCTACGAGCAGTACTTC

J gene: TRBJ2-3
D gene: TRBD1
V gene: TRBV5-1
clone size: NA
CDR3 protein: CASSTDRGRTDTQYF
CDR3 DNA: TGCGCCAGCAGCACGGACAGGGGGCGAACAGATACGCAGTATTTT

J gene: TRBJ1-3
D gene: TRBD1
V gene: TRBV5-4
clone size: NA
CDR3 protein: CASSSGQGRNTIYF
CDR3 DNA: TGTGCCAGCAGCTCGGGACAGGGCCGAAACACCATATATTTT

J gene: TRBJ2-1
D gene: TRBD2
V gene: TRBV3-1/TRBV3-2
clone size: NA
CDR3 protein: CASSQMAGGHNEQFF
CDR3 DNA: TGTGCCAGCAGCCAAATGGCGGGAGGGCACAATGAGCAGTTCTTC

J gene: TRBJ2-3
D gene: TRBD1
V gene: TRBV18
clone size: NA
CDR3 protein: CASSRSLDRGSTDTQYF
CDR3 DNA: TGTGCCAGCTCTCGCTCCCTGGACAGGGGGAGCACAGATACGCAGTATTTT

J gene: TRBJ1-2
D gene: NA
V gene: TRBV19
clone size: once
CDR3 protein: CASSVSGTNYGYTF
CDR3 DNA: TGTGCCAGTAGTGTATCAGGGACTAACTATGGCTACACCTTC

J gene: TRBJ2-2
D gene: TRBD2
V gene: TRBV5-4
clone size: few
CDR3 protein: CASSPPRLAGTTGELFF
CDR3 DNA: TGTGCCAGCAGCCCCCCCCGACTAGCGGGGACCACCGGGGAGCTGTTTTTT

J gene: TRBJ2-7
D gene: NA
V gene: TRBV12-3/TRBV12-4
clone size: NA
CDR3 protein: CASSPLVSSKQYF
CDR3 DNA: TGTGCCAGCAGCCCGCTGGTCTCTAGCAAGCAGTACTTC

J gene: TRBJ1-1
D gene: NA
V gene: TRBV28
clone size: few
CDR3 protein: CASSTLLGNTEAFF
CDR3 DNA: TGTGCCAGCAGCACCCTCCTCGGGAACACTGAAGCTTTCTTT

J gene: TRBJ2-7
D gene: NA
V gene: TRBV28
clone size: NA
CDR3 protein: CASTLGVGGKVPYEQYF
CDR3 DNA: TGTGCCAGCACCCTAGGAGTCGGAGGGAAAGTCCCCTACGAGCAGTACTTC

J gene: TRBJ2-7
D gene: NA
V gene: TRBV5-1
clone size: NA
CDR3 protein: CASTGPGTYEQYF
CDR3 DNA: TGCGCCAGCACAGGCCCAGGGACCTACGAGCAGTACTTC

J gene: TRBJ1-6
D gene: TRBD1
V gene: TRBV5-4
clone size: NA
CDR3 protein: CASSLGDRGSNSPLHF
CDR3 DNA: TGTGCCAGCAGCCTAGGGGACAGGGGGTCTAATTCACCCCTCCACTTT

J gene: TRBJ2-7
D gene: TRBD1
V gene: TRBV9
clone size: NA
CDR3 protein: CASSVAGQGAEQYF
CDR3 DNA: TGTGCCAGCAGCGTAGCTGGACAGGGAGCCGAGCAGTACTTC